The next 27 T cell receptor beta chains were all read from a single sample in a study of shared clonotypes between healthy human individuals (TCRdb year 2020). Libraries were prepared through the immunoSEQ multiplex PCR assay. TCRdb mirrors the immuneACCESS table, restricted to in-frame sequences. Some clones are absent from its copies; in checked studies, under half trace to an unresolved V gene, and the reason for the others is unknown. The sample table lists roughly 2.4 million clones, almost 96% of them with a count of one. The ten largest make up roughly 0.13% of the sample. The specimen was naive CD4+ T cells sorted from blood. Reading the label with the study, this specimen's cell subset or site is: CD45RA+ positively selected. The receptors shown here come from a man aged 18-30 years in good health.

This chain uses TRBV7-2 with TRBJ1-6; no clear D. Deletions cut 0 bases from V and 9 bases from J, with 9 bases between. The CDR3 extends over 14 amino acids. Per the germline V gene, CDR1 is SGHTA and CDR2 is FQGNSA. The CDR3 loop reads CASSLAAEISPLHF. CDR3 DNA: TGTGCCAGCAGCTTAGCAGCGGAAATTTCACCCCTCCACTTT.

The genes are TRBV30 and TRBJ1-1; D might be TRBD1 (5 bases). The CDR3 has 15 amino acids. Per the germline V gene, CDR1 is GTSNPN and CDR2 is SVGIG (reference sequence). Trimming took 2 bases from V and 1 from J, leaving 14 bases between them. The CDR3 region has the DNA TGTGCCTGGAGTAAACGGACAACCCCGAACACTGAAGCTTTCTTT. This gives the protein CAWSKRTTPNTEAFF.

The chain combines TRBV6-5 with TRBJ1-1; D is unclear. The length of the CDR3 is 14 residues. Germline values: CDR1 MNHEY, CDR2 SVGAGI. The V end was cut by 6 bases, the J end by 1 base, with 12 bases between. In DNA, the CDR3 is TGTGCCAGCAGCCGGGGTTATGGGAACACTGAAGCTTTCTTT. As protein: CASSRGYGNTEAFF.

The chain has TRBV25-1 and TRBJ1-2; tentative D call: TRBD1 (5 bases). V lost 0 bases and J lost 7, with 9 bases in between. CDR3 length equals 13 residues. Germline values: CDR1 MGHDK, CDR2 SYGVNS. For the CDR3, the DNA is TGTGCCAGCAGTGAATATCAGGGCGCTGGCTACACCTTC. Translating gives CASSEYQGAGYTF.

V and J are TRBV27 and TRBJ1-1; TRBD1 matches 11 bases. Germline V gene sequence: CDR1 MNHEY, CDR2 SMNVEV (reference sequence). With 5 bases clipped from V and 2 bases from J, the junction kept 4 bases outside the gene matches. This CDR3 has 15 amino acids. CDR3 DNA: TGTGCCAGCAGTACTTGGACAGGGGGCAACACTGAAGCTTTCTTT. Its protein product is CASSTWTGGNTEAFF.

The rearrangement joins TRBV5-1 to TRBJ2-1; possibly TRBD2 for D (6 bases). This CDR3 spans 17 amino acids. The V gene lost 6 bases and the J gene lost 0 bases, with 19 bases spanning the gap. Germline CDR1 reads SGHRS; CDR2 reads YFSETQ. The CDR3 DNA reads as TGCGCCAGCACAAAGCGAGCTAGCGCTAGCTCCTACAATGAGCAGTTCTTC. It is translated as CASTKRASASSYNEQFF.

The J gene is TRBJ1-3, the V gene TRBV21-1. TRBV21-1 is listed as a pseudogene. This CDR3 has 11 amino acids. CDR3 protein: CASTASGTVYF. In DNA, the CDR3 is TGTGCCAGCACCGCAAGTGGAACCGTATATTTT.

The chain joins TRBV6-7 to TRBJ2-1; maybe TRBD1 (5 bases). TRBV6-7 is an ORF; its function is uncertain. Trimming took 2 bases from V and 2 from J, leaving 7 bases between them. The CDR3 covers 14 residues. CDR3 region: CASSYVDTYNEQFF. The CDR3 region has the DNA TGTGCCAGCAGTTACGTGGACACCTACAATGAGCAGTTCTTC.

J is TRBJ2-2 and V is TRBV5-4; 8 nucleotides line up with TRBD2. Germline CDR1 reads SGHNT; CDR2 reads YYREEE (reference sequence). The CDR3 runs to 15 residues. With V trimmed by 1 base and J by 5 bases, 4 bases remained unmatched. DNA for the CDR3: TGTGCCAGCAGCTTGTTAGCGGGGACGACCGGGGAGCTGTTTTTT. It specifies CASSLLAGTTGELFF.

The CDR3 coding sequence is TGTGCCAGCCGGGCCGGGGGAGCTAGCACAGATACGCAGTATTTT. As protein: CASRAGGASTDTQYF. This sequence joins TRBV6-5 and TRBJ2-3; TRBD2 might be the D (6 bases). The CDR3 extends over 15 amino acids. Germline V gene lookup returns CDR1 MNHEY and CDR2 SVGAGI. With 8 bases removed from V and 0 bases from J, the gap between germline ends came to 15 bases.

In DNA form, the CDR3 reads TGTGCCAGCAGTATTTCCGGGACAGGGCGCCAAAACATTCAGTACTTC. It encodes CASSISGTGRQNIQYF. The chain uses TRBV2 and TRBJ2-4; 9 bases align to TRBD1. V shed 5 bases, J shed 5 bases, and the junction held 10 bases outside the gene matches. The CDR3 is 16 residues long. CDR1 is SNHLY, CDR2 FYNNEI, per germline. The entire variable domain, with the rest obtained from reference TRBV2 and TRBJ2-4, is as follows: EPEVTQTPSHQVTQMGQEVILRCVPISNHLYFYWYRQILGQKVEFLVSFYNNEISEKSEIFDDQFSVERPDGSNFTLKIRSTKLEDSAMYFCASSISGTGRQNIQYFGAGTRLSVL.

The chain carries TRBV6-6 and TRBJ2-3; D gene uncertain. Germline CDR1 MNHNY, CDR2 SVGAGI (reference sequence). Trimming cost V 0 bases and J 10 bases, with 11 bases left between them. This CDR3 region has 13 residues. CDR3: CASSYSRVTAQYF. For the CDR3, the DNA is TGTGCCAGCAGTTACTCGAGAGTTACAGCGCAGTATTTT.

CDR3 coding DNA: TGTGCCAGCAGCCCCGCCCTATTGGACCGGAACTATGGCTACACCTTC. Its protein is CASSPALLDRNYGYTF. V is TRBV7-9 and J is TRBJ1-2; D uncertain. The V and J ends lost 5 bases and 2 bases respectively, with 18 bases between them. Germline V gives CDR1 SEHNR, CDR2 FQNEAQ (reference sequence). The CDR3 extends over 16 amino acids.

CDR3 DNA sequence: TGTGCCTGGAACCTACAGGGGATTGAAGCTTTCTTT. Translation: CAWNLQGIEAFF. The V gene is TRBV30, the J gene TRBJ1-1, with 7 bases fitting TRBD1. The ends lost 4 bases at V and 7 bases at J; junction bases unmatched: 6. This CDR3 is 12 amino acids long. Germline loops: CDR1 GTSNPN, CDR2 SVGIG (reference sequence).

The chain recombines TRBV2 with TRBJ1-5, with 10 bases fitting TRBD1. This CDR3 is built from 15 residues. Germline CDR1 reads SNHLY; CDR2 reads FYNNEI. Trimming at V came to 6 bases and at J to 0 bases, leaving 2 bases not matched to a gene. Here the CDR3 reads CASRGDRGSNQPQHF. As DNA, the CDR3 is TGTGCCAGCAGGGGGGACAGGGGTAGCAATCAGCCCCAGCATTTT. Filled out from reference TRBV2 and TRBJ1-5, the complete variable domain reads EPEVTQTPSHQVTQMGQEVILRCVPISNHLYFYWYRQILGQKVEFLVSFYNNEISEKSEIFDDQFSVERPDGSNFTLKIRSTKLEDSAMYFCASRGDRGSNQPQHFGDGTRLSIL.

This clone was observed once. The V and J genes are TRBV2 and TRBJ1-1; D is possibly TRBD1 (5 bases). The CDR3 is made up of 12 amino acids. V was shortened by 4 bases and J by 11 bases, with 14 bases between the two germline ends. CDR1 and CDR2 (germline): SNHLY, FYNNEI. The CDR3 DNA sequence: TGTGCCAGCAGTGTTACAGGTTTGGAGGCTTTCTTT. This sequence encodes CASSVTGLEAFF.

Here the CDR3 reads CASGLVSGAPETQYF. CDR3 sequence (DNA): TGTGCTAGTGGTTTGGTGTCTGGGGCCCCAGAGACCCAGTACTTC. The chain links TRBV12-5 to TRBJ2-5; D might be TRBD1 (5 bases). Germline CDR1 and CDR2: LGHNT and FRNRAP. The CDR3 runs to 15 residues. Trimming took off 0 bases at V and 4 bases at J, with 12 bases between the two ends.

The gene calls are TRBV11-2 and TRBJ1-1; perhaps TRBD1 as D (5 bases). V dropped 5 bases and J dropped 0 bases, with 13 bases sitting between them. Germline values: CDR1 SGHAT, CDR2 FQNNGV. The CDR3 sequence is 15 residues long. The CDR3 region is CASSHKGRMNTEAFF. For the CDR3, the DNA is TGTGCCAGCAGCCACAAGGGACGGATGAACACTGAAGCTTTCTTT.

This sequence joins TRBV11-2 and TRBJ2-3; D uncertain. This CDR3 contains 14 residues. Germline CDR1 is SGHAT and CDR2 is FQNNGV. The V end was cut by 4 bases, the J end by 5 bases, with 13 bases between. CDR3 sequence: CASSSSTAVDTQYF. The CDR3 DNA sequence: TGTGCCAGCAGCTCTTCGACGGCAGTAGATACGCAGTATTTT. The full variable domain, rest sourced from reference TRBV11-2 and TRBJ2-3, is EAGVAQSPRYKIIEKRQSVAFWCNPISGHATLYWYQQILGQGPKLLIQFQNNGVVDDSQLPKDRFSAERLKGVDSTLKIQPAKLEDSAVYLCASSSSTAVDTQYFGPGTRLTVL.

The chain has TRBV18 and TRBJ2-7; D unclear. V was clipped by 6 bases and J by 6 bases, with 12 bases between them. In germline, CDR1 is KGHSH, CDR2 LQKENI. CDR3 length: 12 amino acids. CDR3 residues: CASSLDGGEQYF. As DNA, the CDR3 is TGTGCCAGCTCTCTTGACGGCGGCGAGCAGTACTTC.

This clone was seen only once. This CDR3 is CASSDHAQGSYTGELFF. Written as DNA, the CDR3 is TGTGCCAGCAGTGACCACGCGCAGGGTAGCTACACCGGGGAGCTGTTTTTT. The chain links TRBV25-1 to TRBJ2-2; D is perhaps TRBD1 (5 bases). Germline values: CDR1 MGHDK, CDR2 SYGVNS. The V end was cut by 3 bases, the J end by 3 bases, with 17 bases between. The CDR3 covers 17 residues.

The genes are TRBV18 and TRBJ1-1; the D is unclear. Germline V CDR1 and CDR2: KGHSH, LQKENI. This CDR3 is built from 18 residues. The V end lost 1 base, the J end lost 0 bases, and 18 bases lay between the germline ends. CDR3 residues: CASSPLEEGLNMNTEAFF. For the CDR3, the DNA is TGTGCCAGCTCACCACTTGAGGAGGGTTTAAATATGAACACTGAAGCTTTCTTT.

This clone was seen once. The V and J genes are TRBV14 and TRBJ2-1; D unresolved. CDR3 length: 15 amino acids. Germline CDR1 SGHDN, CDR2 FVKESK. V was shortened by 4 bases and J by 0 bases, with 10 bases between the two germline ends. DNA of the CDR3: TGTGCCAGCAGCCGCGACTTGAGCTCCTACAATGAGCAGTTCTTC. Translation: CASSRDLSSYNEQFF.

About this clone itself: The sample contains more than one DNA sequence encoding this CDR3. This chain uses TRBV6-5 with TRBJ2-7; TRBD1 aligns across 10 bases. CDR3 length: 15 amino acids. The V gene end was trimmed by 2 bases and the J gene end by 2 bases; junction bases not matched to a gene: 3. CDR1 is MNHEY, CDR2 SVGAGI, per germline. The CDR3 bases are TGTGCCAGCAGTTACGGCGGGACAGGGGCCTACGAGCAGTACTTC. This sequence encodes CASSYGGTGAYEQYF.

The rearrangement uses TRBV10-3 and TRBJ2-7, with 9 bases identical to TRBD1. Germline V CDR1 and CDR2: ENHRY, SYGVKD. After removal of 6 bases from V and 0 bases from J, the junction contained 3 bases not matched to a gene. The CDR3 is 14 residues long. This chain's CDR3 is CAISDRGYSYEQYF. In nucleotides, the CDR3 is TGTGCCATCAGCGACAGGGGGTACTCCTACGAGCAGTACTTC.

This chain uses TRBV6-6 with TRBJ2-7; 9 positions match TRBD1. Germline CDR1 reads MNHNY; CDR2 reads SVGAGI (reference sequence). The V gene end was trimmed by 4 bases and the J gene end by 3 bases; junction bases not matched to a gene: 7. The CDR3 is made up of 15 amino acids. Here the CDR3 reads CASSSQGARGYEQYF. For the CDR3, the DNA is TGTGCCAGCAGTTCACAGGGGGCGAGAGGCTACGAGCAGTACTTC.

V gene TRBV6-4 combines with J gene TRBJ1-2; D unclear. CDR1 is MRHNA and CDR2 is SNTAGT in the germline V gene. This CDR3 contains 13 residues. Trimming removed 2 bases at V and 7 bases at J, with 11 bases between. The CDR3 region is CASSDEEGFGYTF. CDR3 bases: TGTGCCAGCAGTGACGAGGAGGGATTTGGCTACACCTTC.